The 21 T cell receptor beta chains below all came from one sample that was sequenced in a study of T cell repertoires in cytomegalovirus infection. TCRdb passed the reads through MiXCR, listing each CDR3 protein once. The sample includes around 800,000 distinct CDR3 sequences, approximately 30% seen only once; the top ten take around 12%. No antigen has been assigned to these receptors. The sequencing used cultured CD8+ T cells from PBMCs, collected from culture after CMV antigen stimulation. These receptors originate from a human donor in good health (CMV status not recorded). Some clones in this sample may be carry-over from other donors' samples.

V and J are TRBV6-2 or TRBV6-3 and TRBJ1-6; no clear D gene. CDR1 is MNHEY, CDR2 SVGEGT, per germline. V was pared by 5 bases and J by 7 bases, with 6 bases between. The CDR3 spans 12 residues. The CDR3 nucleotides are TGTGCCAGCAGTCTAAAGAATTCACCCCTCCACTTT. Amino acids: CASSLKNSPLHF.

J is TRBJ1-6 and V is TRBV9, with 7 positions matching TRBD1. The CDR3 contains 17 residues. From germline, CDR1 is SGDLS and CDR2 YYNGEE. Unmatched junction bases numbered 10, after V lost 0 bases and J lost 7 bases. This CDR3 is CASSVAPQGGSNSPLHF. DNA of the CDR3: TGTGCCAGCAGCGTAGCCCCGCAGGGGGGATCGAATTCACCCCTCCACTTT.

This clonotype turned up a few times. This rearrangement joins TRBV2 to TRBJ2-7, with no clear D. Germline lookup yields CDR1 SNHLY and CDR2 FYNNEI. With 2 bases removed from V and 2 bases from J, the gap between germline ends came to 13 bases. This CDR3 is built from 15 residues. The CDR3 region is CASSEIEAPTYEQYF. CDR3 sequence (DNA): TGTGCCAGCAGTGAAATCGAAGCCCCTACCTACGAGCAGTACTTC.

The chain employs TRBV5-1 and TRBJ1-3; the D is unclear. Trimming pared 2 bases from V and 4 bases from J, leaving 7 bases between. Per the germline V gene, CDR1 is SGHRS and CDR2 is YFSETQ. This CDR3 region has 13 residues. CDR3 sequence (DNA): TGCGCCAGCAGCTTCGGACGGGGAAACACCATATATTTT. Its translation: CASSFGRGNTIYF.

The V gene is TRBV4-2, the J gene TRBJ2-1, with D tentatively TRBD2 (6 bases). CDR1 is LGHNA, CDR2 YNFKEQ, per germline. V was clipped by 8 bases and J by 6 bases, with 14 bases between them. The CDR3 covers 13 residues. The chain's CDR3 is CASETGVGNEQFF. CDR3 DNA sequence: TGTGCCAGCGAGACGGGGGTAGGCAATGAGCAGTTCTTC.

This clonotype was found a few times. The chain recombines TRBV27 with TRBJ1-1, with D perhaps TRBD1 (5 bases). Germline CDR1 MNHEY, CDR2 SMNVEV (reference sequence). This CDR3 is 17 amino acids long. Trimming shortened V by 5 bases and J by 0 bases, and 19 bases separated the two germline ends. The CDR3 loop reads CASSTWDDQHVNTEAFF. Written as DNA, the CDR3 is TGTGCCAGCAGTACTTGGGACGACCAACACGTGAACACTGAAGCTTTCTTT.

The CDR3 nucleotides are TGTGCCATCAGTGAGTCGGACCCACTTACCTCCTACGAGCAGTACTTC. It yields the protein CAISESDPLTSYEQYF. V gene TRBV10-3 combines with J gene TRBJ2-7; D uncertain. V was shortened by 0 bases and J by 0 bases, with 12 bases between the two germline ends. CDR1 and CDR2 (germline): ENHRY, SYGVKD. The CDR3 runs 16 residues.

This clonotype appeared a few times. The chain is built from TRBV15 and TRBJ2-1; D gene ambiguous. Germline V gives CDR1 LNHNV, CDR2 YYDKDF (reference sequence). The CDR3 sequence is 16 residues long. V lost 4 bases to trimming and J lost 0 bases, with 13 bases between them. The chain's CDR3 is CATSNTGWGSYNEQFF. The CDR3 region has the DNA TGTGCCACCAGCAATACCGGGTGGGGCTCCTACAATGAGCAGTTCTTC. The full variable domain, its missing parts supplied by reference TRBV15 and TRBJ2-1, is DAMVIQNPRYQVTQFGKPVTLSCSQTLNHNVMYWYQQKSSQAPKLLFHYYDKDFNNEADTPDNFQSRRPNTSFCFLDIRSPGLGDTAMYLCATSNTGWGSYNEQFFGPGTRLTVL.

As regards this clonotype: This CDR3 is missing its conserved last phenylalanine or tryptophan, likely due to a read error. The J gene is TRBJ2-2, the V gene TRBV7-2; D gene ambiguous. This CDR3 comprises 13 residues. From germline, CDR1 is SGHTA and CDR2 FQGNSA. V was shortened by 5 bases and J by 7 bases, with 11 bases between the two germline ends. This CDR3 is CASSPPVYGELFS. The CDR3 DNA reads as TGTGCCAGCAGCCCCCCCGTCTACGGGGAGCTGTTTTCT.

This clonotype has more than one count but fewer than ten. The CDR3 protein is CASSIRGVEQYF. The CDR3 DNA sequence: TGTGCCAGCAGCATAAGAGGGGTCGAGCAGTACTTC. The chain is built from TRBV5-4 and TRBJ2-7; D tentatively fits TRBD1 or TRBD2 (5 bases each). Trimming removed 4 bases from V and 6 bases from J, with 11 bases in between. The CDR3 has 12 residues. The V gene's germline CDR1 is SGHNT and CDR2 YYREEE (reference sequence).

This clonotype was observed many times. The CDR3 sequence: CASSFLGRNYEQYF. The CDR3 bases are TGTGCCAGCAGTTTCCTGGGACGGAATTACGAGCAGTACTTC. This chain joins TRBV27 and TRBJ2-7; the D gene could be TRBD1 or TRBD2 (5 bases each). The V gene's germline CDR1 is MNHEY and CDR2 SMNVEV (reference sequence). The CDR3 loop spans 14 amino acids. V was trimmed by 3 bases and J by 4 bases, leaving 13 bases between them.

The chain couples TRBV20-1 to TRBJ2-7, with D unclear. CDR1 DFQATT and CDR2 SNEGSKA come from the germline V gene (reference sequence). V lost 6 bases to trimming and J lost 1 base, with 10 bases between them. This CDR3 has 12 amino acids. As DNA, the CDR3 is TGCAGTGCCCGCAGGCCGTCCTACGAGCAGTACTTC. This gives the protein CSARRPSYEQYF.

The gene calls are TRBV7-6 and TRBJ2-5, with 8 positions matching TRBD2. V gave up 5 bases and J gave up 1 base; unmatched junction bases: 6. This CDR3 has 15 amino acids. CDR1 is SGHVS, CDR2 FNYEAQ, per germline. CDR3 DNA: TGTGCCAGCAGCCTTTCTAGCGGGCTCCAAGAGACCCAGTACTTC. It translates to CASSLSSGLQETQYF.

This clonotype was found a few times. The genes are TRBV4-2 and TRBJ1-6; D might be TRBD1 (5 bases). The V gene lost 4 bases and the J gene lost 10 bases, with 17 bases spanning the gap. This CDR3 is built from 15 residues. CDR1 and CDR2 (germline): LGHNA, YNFKEQ. The CDR3 nucleotides are TGTGCCAGCAGCCCGGCTGGGACCCAAAGCTCACCCCTCCACTTT. This sequence encodes CASSPAGTQSSPLHF.

The chain has TRBV6-5 and TRBJ1-1, with TRBD1 matching over 7 bases. V lost 4 bases, J lost 0 bases, and 8 bases stayed unmatched. Germline CDR1 and CDR2: MNHEY and SVGAGI. The CDR3 is 16 residues long. As DNA, the CDR3 is TGTGCCAGCAGTTCCCCGGGACAGAACATGAACACTGAAGCTTTCTTT. This sequence encodes CASSSPGQNMNTEAFF.

The J gene is TRBJ1-1, the V gene TRBV4-2; a possible D gene is TRBD1 (6 bases). The V and J ends lost 5 bases and 6 bases respectively, with 13 bases between them. Germline assignment: CDR1 LGHNA and CDR2 YNFKEQ. The CDR3 has 13 amino acids. The CDR3: CASSEGRTAEAFF. The CDR3 nucleotides read TGTGCCAGCAGCGAAGGACGGACAGCTGAAGCTTTCTTT.

This clonotype has just a few counts. The CDR3 DNA is TGTGCCAGCAAACCCGTAGGAGAATACACTGAAGCTTTCTTT. Translating gives CASKPVGEYTEAFF. This chain links TRBV6-1 with TRBJ1-1; no clear D. Germline CDR1 and CDR2: MNHNS and SASEGT. CDR3 length: 14 residues. The V end lost 7 bases, the J end lost 3 bases, and 15 bases lay between the germline ends.

This clonotype showed up many times. This sequence joins TRBV7-6 and TRBJ2-3; 10 nucleotides align to TRBD2. V lost 1 base to trimming and J lost 4 bases; unmatched junction nucleotides: 8. The V gene's germline CDR1 is SGHVS and CDR2 FNYEAQ. The length of the CDR3 is 17 residues. The CDR3 region has the DNA TGTGCCAGCAGCTTAGAGCTAGCGGGGGCTAGGGCAGATACGCAGTATTTT. Amino acids: CASSLELAGARADTQYF.

Turning to this clonotype: A read error may account for a junction end that differs from germline. The CDR3 nucleotides are TGTGCCAACAGCCTGGGACAGGGGGCTCGGACTGAAGCTTTCTTT. This gives the protein CANSLGQGARTEAFF. The chain couples TRBV14 to TRBJ1-1, with TRBD1 matching over 12 bases. The CDR3 sequence is 15 residues long. The germline gives CDR1 SGHDN, CDR2 FVKESK.

The chain joins TRBV10-2 to TRBJ2-2; 7 bases align to TRBD2. Germline V gene lookup returns CDR1 WSHSY and CDR2 SAAADI. J gave up 5 bases and V 7 bases, and 10 bases lay outside the gene matches. The CDR3 extends over 15 amino acids. Here the CDR3 DNA reads TGCGCCAGCACTCTGATAGCGGGTGGTACCGGGGAGCTGTTTTTT. Its translation is CASTLIAGGTGELFF.

This clonotype showed up many times. The chain is built from TRBV5-5 and TRBJ1-1; D may be TRBD1 (6 bases). The CDR3 is 12 amino acids. Germline CDR1 reads SGHKS; CDR2 reads YYEKEE (reference sequence). Trimming removed 0 bases at V and 6 bases at J, with 6 bases between. This CDR3 reads CASSLGQAEAFF. CDR3 nucleotide sequence: TGTGCCAGCAGCTTGGGACAGGCTGAAGCTTTCTTT.